A single sample is the source of the 25 T cell receptor beta chains below, sequenced in a study of early T cells in non-severe SARS-CoV-2 infection. Via MiXCR, TCRdb re-called the 5' RACE reads, giving one row per CDR3 protein. The data hold some 57,000 distinct CDR3 sequences, with about 9.4% observed a single time. Input material: whole blood. These receptor sequences come from an adult who was a healthcare worker with PCR-confirmed SARS-CoV-2 infection or an uninfected control (not recorded which).

This clonotype was seen ten or more times. The chain combines TRBV7-9 with TRBJ2-3, with 7 positions matching TRBD1. The J segment lost 2 bases and the V segment lost 5 bases, leaving 10 bases of the junction unmatched. Germline V gives CDR1 SEHNR, CDR2 FQNEAQ (reference sequence). This CDR3 has 16 residues. CDR3 DNA sequence: TGTGCCAGCAGCCCAACCGGGACAGCTCACACAGATACGCAGTATTTT. Encoded protein: CASSPTGTAHTDTQYF.

The sample holds a few counts of this clonotype. V usage is TRBV14 and J usage is TRBJ2-2; TRBD1 is a possible D gene (5 bases). Germline assignment: CDR1 SGHDN and CDR2 FVKESK. The CDR3 is 13 residues long. Trimming left V 6 bases short and J 4 bases short, with 9 bases between. The CDR3 protein is CASSDRLTGELFF. CDR3 coding DNA: TGTGCCAGCAGTGACAGACTCACCGGGGAGCTGTTTTTT.

In this sample, this clonotype turned up a few times. The chain has TRBV25-1 and TRBJ2-3, with D unresolved. The CDR3 length is 14 residues. V gave up 8 bases and J gave up 0 bases, with 12 bases separating them. Germline CDR1 and CDR2: MGHDK and SYGVNS. The CDR3 DNA reads as TGTGCCAGCGTCGGGCCCCTTAGCACAGATACGCAGTATTTT. Translating gives CASVGPLSTDTQYF. The full variable domain, rest sourced from reference TRBV25-1 and TRBJ2-3, is EADIYQTPRYLVIGTGKKITLECSQTMGHDKMYWYQQDPGMELHLIHYSYGVNSTEKGDLSSESTVSRIRTEHFPLTLESARPSHTSQYLCASVGPLSTDTQYFGPGTRLTVL.

The chain carries TRBV7-2 and TRBJ1-3, with D uncertain. Germline V gene lookup returns CDR1 SGHTA and CDR2 FQGNSA. The CDR3 is 14 residues long. V was trimmed by 3 bases and J by 4 bases, leaving 10 bases between them. CDR3 residues: CASSLLGMGNTIYF. The CDR3 region has the DNA TGTGCCAGCAGCTTGCTGGGCATGGGAAACACCATATATTTT.

V is TRBV11-3 and J is TRBJ1-1; the D is unclear. Per the germline V gene, CDR1 is SGHNT and CDR2 is YENEEA. The CDR3 is made up of 13 amino acids. The V end lost 5 bases, the J end lost 0 bases, and 7 bases lay between the germline ends. CDR3 coding DNA: TGTGCCAGCAGCACCAAAATGAACACTGAAGCTTTCTTT. Translation gives CASSTKMNTEAFF.

This clonotype was picked up many times. This chain joins TRBV11-3 and TRBJ1-1, with D unresolved. The germline V gene encodes CDR1 SGHNT and CDR2 YENEEA. Between the trimmed V and J ends, which lost 4 bases and 2 bases, there was a span of 8 bases. The CDR3 totals 13 residues. The CDR3 bases are TGTGCCAGCAGCTCCTTCGCCAACACTGAAGCTTTCTTT. Protein sequence: CASSSFANTEAFF. The full variable domain, with the rest looked up from reference TRBV11-3 and TRBJ1-1, is EAGVVQSPRYKIIEKKQPVAFWCNPISGHNTLYWYLQNLGQGPELLIRYENEEAVDDSQLPKDRFSAERLKGVDSTLKIQPAELGDSAVYLCASSSFANTEAFFGQGTRLTVV.

This chain uses TRBV10-2 with TRBJ2-2, with 14 bases fitting TRBD2. The CDR3 is made up of 16 amino acids. The germline CDR1 and CDR2 sequences are WSHSY and SAAADI. Germline trimming cut 7 bases from V and 3 bases from J; bases unmatched to any gene: 4. DNA for the CDR3: TGCGCCAGCAAGACTAGCGGGAGGGGGTACACCGGGGAGCTGTTTTTT. Residues: CASKTSGRGYTGELFF.

The chain joins TRBV20-1 to TRBJ2-5; tentative D call: TRBD1 (6 bases). Deletions cut 5 bases from V and 3 bases from J, with 16 bases between. Looked up from germline, CDR1 is DFQATT and CDR2 is SNEGSKA (reference sequence). The length of the CDR3 is 14 residues. As DNA, the CDR3 is TGCAGTGCTTCGGCCAGGGGCGCGGAAGAGACCCAGTACTTC. The encoded protein is CSASARGAEETQYF.

This clonotype was counted many times. The chain links TRBV7-2 to TRBJ2-5; no definite D call. The ends were cut back, 4 bases at V and 1 base at J, with 10 bases in the middle. CDR1 SGHTA and CDR2 FQGNSA come from the germline V gene. This CDR3 contains 14 residues. The chain's CDR3 is CASSSDGFQETQYF. The DNA of the CDR3 is TGTGCCAGCAGCTCGGACGGTTTCCAAGAGACCCAGTACTTC.

The sample holds many counts of this clonotype. The rearrangement joins TRBV5-4 to TRBJ2-1, with TRBD2 matching over 9 bases. J gave up 7 bases and V 5 bases, and 10 bases lay outside the gene matches. This CDR3 spans 15 amino acids. From germline, CDR1 is SGHNT and CDR2 YYREEE (reference sequence). This CDR3 is CASSYISGSKNEQFF. The CDR3 DNA reads as TGTGCCAGCAGTTACATTAGCGGGAGTAAGAATGAGCAGTTCTTC.

At least ten counts were recorded for this clonotype. The chain couples TRBV7-6 to TRBJ1-5; tentative D call: TRBD1 (5 bases). Germline CDR1 is SGHVS and CDR2 is FNYEAQ. The CDR3 contains 17 residues. V lost 1 base and J 5 bases, leaving 18 bases between the germline ends. The CDR3 loop is CASSLDHSVRGDQPQHF. In DNA, the CDR3 is TGTGCCAGCAGCTTAGACCACTCCGTGAGGGGTGATCAGCCCCAGCATTTT.

This clonotype was recorded at least ten times. The rearrangement links TRBV7-6 to TRBJ2-7; 9 nucleotides agree with TRBD1. Germline V gene lookup returns CDR1 SGHVS and CDR2 FNYEAQ. This CDR3 comprises 14 residues. V trimming: 6 bases; J trimming: 2 bases; junction bases outside the gene matches: 5. The CDR3 DNA reads as TGTGCCAGCAGTTTGGACAGGGGAGCCTACGAGCAGTACTTC. Protein: CASSLDRGAYEQYF.

This clonotype was seen ten or more times. The J gene is TRBJ1-6, the V gene TRBV9; 7 bases line up with TRBD1. Trimming took 3 bases from V and 7 from J; bases not matched to a gene: 7. The CDR3 spans 15 residues. Germline CDR1 is SGDLS and CDR2 is YYNGEE. CDR3 amino acids: CASSGYGTANSPLHF. The CDR3 coding sequence is TGTGCCAGCAGCGGATACGGGACAGCAAATTCACCCCTCCACTTT. Looking up the rest from reference TRBV9 and TRBJ1-6 gives the full variable domain: DSGVTQTPKHLITATGQRVTLRCSPRSGDLSVYWYQQSLDQGLQFLIQYYNGEERAKGNILERFSAQQFPDLHSELNLSSLELGDSALYFCASSGYGTANSPLHFGNGTRLTVT.

This clonotype was seen many times. This chain uses TRBV29-1 with TRBJ2-2; D might be TRBD1 (5 bases). CDR3 length: 16 residues. V lost 4 bases to trimming and J lost 1 base, with 16 bases between them. CDR1 is SQVTM and CDR2 is ANQGSEA in the germline V gene. CDR3 DNA: TGCAGCGTTGTCTTGACAGATACTATGAACACCGGGGAGCTGTTTTTT. This translates into CSVVLTDTMNTGELFF.

This clonotype has a count of ten or more. V and J are TRBV7-2 and TRBJ2-5; 7 nucleotides agree with TRBD2. The germline V gene has CDR1 SGHTA and CDR2 FQGNSA. After removal of 3 bases from V and 5 bases from J, the junction contained 9 bases not matched to a gene. CDR3 length: 15 residues. In nucleotides, the CDR3 is TGTGCCAGCAGCTTGTGGGGTAGAGCGGGGGAGACCCAGTACTTC. Its translation: CASSLWGRAGETQYF.

In this sample, this clonotype turned up many times. This chain uses TRBV28 with TRBJ2-6, with D uncertain. The CDR3 is 16 amino acids. The V and J ends lost 4 bases and 0 bases respectively, with 10 bases between them. Germline CDR1 and CDR2: MDHEN and SYDVKM. This chain's CDR3 is CASSSQLHSGANVLTF. For the CDR3, the DNA is TGTGCCAGCAGTTCACAGCTCCACTCTGGGGCCAACGTCCTGACTTTC.

This clonotype was observed a few times. The rearrangement links TRBV12-3 or TRBV12-4 to TRBJ2-3; D unclear. Trimming shortened V by 3 bases and J by 2 bases, and 9 bases separated the two germline ends. The CDR3 extends over 14 amino acids. CDR3 in DNA: TGTGCCAGCAGTTTTTTTAGGGCCACAGATACGCAGTATTTT. Translated, it gives CASSFFRATDTQYF.

A few counts support this clonotype. The chain has TRBV6-1 and TRBJ1-4; 8 bases match TRBD1. Germline loops: CDR1 MNHNS, CDR2 SASEGT. J lost 7 bases, V lost 7 bases, and 11 bases had no gene match. The CDR3 runs to 15 residues. The CDR3 reads CASTGATGDSEKLFF. The CDR3 bases are TGTGCCAGCACCGGAGCGACAGGGGATTCTGAAAAACTGTTTTTT.

V usage is TRBV6-6 and J usage is TRBJ1-1; D gene ambiguous. The germline V gene has CDR1 MNHNY and CDR2 SVGAGI (reference sequence). This CDR3 contains 14 residues. The V end was cut by 2 bases, the J end by 0 bases, with 7 bases between. In DNA, the CDR3 is TGTGCCAGCAGTTACCCTCGTTTGAACACTGAAGCTTTCTTT. This encodes CASSYPRLNTEAFF.

This clonotype occurred many times. The chain employs TRBV7-2 and TRBJ2-3, with D tentatively TRBD1 (5 bases). Trimming shortened V by 3 bases and J by 4 bases, and 20 bases separated the two germline ends. The CDR3 consists of 17 residues. In germline, CDR1 is SGHTA, CDR2 FQGNSA. The CDR3 spells CASSLYTTVVRADTQYF. The CDR3 coding sequence is TGTGCCAGCAGCTTGTATACGACAGTCGTGCGTGCAGATACGCAGTATTTT.

This clonotype came up a few times. The chain links TRBV27 to TRBJ2-1; 7 bases are a match to TRBD2. Losses at the gene ends were 2 bases for V and 6 bases for J; bases not matched to a gene: 13. The germline CDR1 and CDR2 sequences are MNHEY and SMNVEV (reference sequence). The CDR3 is made up of 17 amino acids. The CDR3 coding sequence is TGTGCCAGCAGTTTAAGCGGGGCAGCCGCCAATCCCAATGAGCAGTTCTTC. The encoded protein is CASSLSGAAANPNEQFF.

This chain connects TRBV29-1 to TRBJ2-7; weak D call: TRBD1 (6 bases). The CDR3 runs to 12 residues. Trimming removed 6 bases from V and 3 bases from J, with 12 bases in between. The germline gives CDR1 SQVTM, CDR2 ANQGSEA. The CDR3 coding sequence is TGCAGCGTACGGACAGCCGGCTACGAGCAGTACTTC. Amino acids: CSVRTAGYEQYF.

The sample holds many counts of this clonotype. This chain uses TRBV7-2 with TRBJ1-1; 11 bases are a match to TRBD1. Trimming at V came to 5 bases and at J to 1 base, leaving 9 bases not matched to a gene. Per the germline V gene, CDR1 is SGHTA and CDR2 is FQGNSA. This CDR3 has 17 residues. The CDR3 is CASSPRRTGGWNTEAFF. In DNA form, the CDR3 reads TGTGCCAGCAGCCCAAGAAGGACAGGGGGCTGGAACACTGAAGCTTTCTTT.

The sample holds many counts of this clonotype. The V call is TRBV9, the J call TRBJ2-7; TRBD2 is a possible D gene (5 bases). The CDR3 consists of 14 residues. The germline V gene has CDR1 SGDLS and CDR2 YYNGEE. V lost 3 bases, J lost 0 bases, and 10 bases lay in between. The CDR3: CASSETTTSYEQYF. The CDR3 region has the DNA TGTGCCAGCAGCGAGACTACCACCTCCTACGAGCAGTACTTC. The variable domain in full, completed from reference TRBV9 and TRBJ2-7, reads DSGVTQTPKHLITATGQRVTLRCSPRSGDLSVYWYQQSLDQGLQFLIQYYNGEERAKGNILERFSAQQFPDLHSELNLSSLELGDSALYFCASSETTTSYEQYFGPGTRLTVT.

This clonotype was observed a few times. V usage is TRBV9 and J usage is TRBJ2-7, with TRBD2 matching 7 bases. This CDR3 region has 15 residues. With V trimmed by 0 bases and J by 1 base, 4 bases remained unmatched. CDR1 is SGDLS and CDR2 is YYNGEE in the germline V gene. DNA for the CDR3: TGTGCCAGCAGCGTAGAAGTTAGCGGGTCCTACGAGCAGTACTTC. It is translated as CASSVEVSGSYEQYF.